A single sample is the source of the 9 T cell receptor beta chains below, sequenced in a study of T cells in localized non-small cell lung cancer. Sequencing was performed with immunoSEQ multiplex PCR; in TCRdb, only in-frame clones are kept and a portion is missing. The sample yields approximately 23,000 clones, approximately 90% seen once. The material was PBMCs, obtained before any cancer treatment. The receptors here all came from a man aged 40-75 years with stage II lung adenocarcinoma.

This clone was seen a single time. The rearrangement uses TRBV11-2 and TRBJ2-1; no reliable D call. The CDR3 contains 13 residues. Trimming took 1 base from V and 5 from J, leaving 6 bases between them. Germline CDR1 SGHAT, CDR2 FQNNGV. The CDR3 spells CASSLASNNEQFF. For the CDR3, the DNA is TGTGCCAGCAGCTTAGCCAGCAACAATGAGCAGTTCTTC. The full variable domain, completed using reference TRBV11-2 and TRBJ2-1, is EAGVAQSPRYKIIEKRQSVAFWCNPISGHATLYWYQQILGQGPKLLIQFQNNGVVDDSQLPKDRFSAERLKGVDSTLKIQPAKLEDSAVYLCASSLASNNEQFFGPGTRLTVL.

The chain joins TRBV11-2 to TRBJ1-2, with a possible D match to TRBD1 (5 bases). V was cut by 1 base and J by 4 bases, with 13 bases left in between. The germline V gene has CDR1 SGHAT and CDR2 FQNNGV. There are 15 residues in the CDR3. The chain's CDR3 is CASSLGAGSGYGYTF. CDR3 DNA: TGTGCCAGCAGCTTAGGGGCAGGGTCTGGCTATGGCTACACCTTC. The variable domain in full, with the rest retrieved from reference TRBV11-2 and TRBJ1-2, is EAGVAQSPRYKIIEKRQSVAFWCNPISGHATLYWYQQILGQGPKLLIQFQNNGVVDDSQLPKDRFSAERLKGVDSTLKIQPAKLEDSAVYLCASSLGAGSGYGYTFGSGTRLTVV.

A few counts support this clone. The CDR3 reads CASSLMGAGELFF. Written as DNA, the CDR3 is TGTGCCAGCAGCTTAATGGGGGCCGGGGAGCTGTTTTTT. The chain recombines TRBV11-3 with TRBJ2-2, with D possibly called TRBD1 or TRBD2 (5 bases each). This CDR3 has 13 amino acids. Germline V gene data show CDR1 as SGHNT and CDR2 as YENEEA. Trimming removed 2 bases at V and 6 bases at J, with 7 bases between.

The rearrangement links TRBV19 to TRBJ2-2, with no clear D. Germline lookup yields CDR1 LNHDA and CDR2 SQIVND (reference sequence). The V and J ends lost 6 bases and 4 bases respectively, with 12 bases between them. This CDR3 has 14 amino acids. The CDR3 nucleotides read TGTGCCAGTAGACCTTCGGGCAGCACCGGGGAGCTGTTTTTT. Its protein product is CASRPSGSTGELFF.

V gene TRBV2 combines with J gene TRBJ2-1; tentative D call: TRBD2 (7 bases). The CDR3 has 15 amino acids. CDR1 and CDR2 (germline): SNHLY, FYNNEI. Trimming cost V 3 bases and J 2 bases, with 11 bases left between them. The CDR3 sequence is CASSDSGGTYNEQFF. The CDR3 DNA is TGTGCCAGCAGTGACTCGGGGGGCACCTACAATGAGCAGTTCTTC.

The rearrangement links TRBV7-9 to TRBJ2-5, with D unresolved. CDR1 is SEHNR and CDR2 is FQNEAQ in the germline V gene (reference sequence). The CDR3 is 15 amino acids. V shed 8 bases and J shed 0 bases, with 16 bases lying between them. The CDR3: CASVVSARDQETQYF. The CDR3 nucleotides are TGTGCCAGCGTGGTTTCGGCCAGAGACCAAGAGACCCAGTACTTC.

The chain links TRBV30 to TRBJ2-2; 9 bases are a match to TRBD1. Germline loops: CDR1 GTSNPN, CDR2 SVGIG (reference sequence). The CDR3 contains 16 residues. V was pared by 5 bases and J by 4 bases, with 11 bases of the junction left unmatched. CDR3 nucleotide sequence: TGTGCCTGGGGACAGGGGTCTCGGGGAGTCACCGGGGAGCTGTTTTTT. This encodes CAWGQGSRGVTGELFF.

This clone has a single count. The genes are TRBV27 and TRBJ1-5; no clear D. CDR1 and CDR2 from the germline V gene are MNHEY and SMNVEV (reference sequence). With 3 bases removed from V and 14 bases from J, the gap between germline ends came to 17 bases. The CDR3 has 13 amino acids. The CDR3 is CASSLRNRQSEHF. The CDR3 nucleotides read TGTGCCAGCAGTTTGAGGAACCGACAATCCGAGCATTTT.

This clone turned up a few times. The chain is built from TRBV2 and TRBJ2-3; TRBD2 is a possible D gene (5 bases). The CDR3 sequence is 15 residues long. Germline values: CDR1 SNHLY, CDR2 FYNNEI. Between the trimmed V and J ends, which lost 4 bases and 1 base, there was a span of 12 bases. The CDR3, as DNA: TGTGCCAGCAGTGGGCAGAGGGCGGGCACAGATACGCAGTATTTT. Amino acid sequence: CASSGQRAGTDTQYF.